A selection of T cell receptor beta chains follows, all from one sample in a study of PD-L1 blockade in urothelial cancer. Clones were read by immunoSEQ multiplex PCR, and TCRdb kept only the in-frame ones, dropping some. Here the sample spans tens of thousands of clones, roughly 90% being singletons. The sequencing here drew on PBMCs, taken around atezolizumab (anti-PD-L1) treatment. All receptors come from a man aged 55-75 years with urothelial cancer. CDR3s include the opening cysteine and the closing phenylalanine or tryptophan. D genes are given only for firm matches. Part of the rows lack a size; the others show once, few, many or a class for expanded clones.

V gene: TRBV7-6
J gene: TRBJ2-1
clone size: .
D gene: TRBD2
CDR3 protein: CASTAGAYNEQFF
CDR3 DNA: TGTGCCAGCACAGCGGGGGCCTACAATGAGCAGTTCTTC

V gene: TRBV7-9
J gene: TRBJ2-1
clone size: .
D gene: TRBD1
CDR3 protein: CASSTLQGASYNEQFF
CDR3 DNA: TGTGCCAGCAGCACACTACAGGGGGCCTCCTACAATGAGCAGTTCTTC

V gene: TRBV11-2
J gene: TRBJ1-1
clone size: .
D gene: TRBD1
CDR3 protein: CASSFQGADTEAFF
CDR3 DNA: TGTGCCAGCAGCTTTCAGGGGGCTGACACTGAAGCTTTCTTT

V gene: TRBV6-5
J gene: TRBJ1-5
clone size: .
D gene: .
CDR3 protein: CASSRLRGNQPQHF
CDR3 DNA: TGTGCCAGCAGCAGGCTTCGCGGCAATCAGCCCCAGCATTTT

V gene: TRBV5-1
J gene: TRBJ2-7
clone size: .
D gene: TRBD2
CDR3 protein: CASSLGTSGVYEQYF
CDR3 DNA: TGCGCCAGCAGCTTAGGGACTAGCGGGGTATACGAGCAGTACTTC

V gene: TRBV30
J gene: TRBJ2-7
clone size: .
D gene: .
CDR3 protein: CAWSSYQGEQYF
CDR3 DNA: TGTGCCTGGAGTTCCTACCAGGGGGAGCAGTACTTC

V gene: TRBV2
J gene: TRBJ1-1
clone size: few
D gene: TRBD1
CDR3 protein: CASGRGGQGAFF
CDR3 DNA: TGTGCCAGCGGGAGGGGGGGACAGGGTGCTTTCTTT

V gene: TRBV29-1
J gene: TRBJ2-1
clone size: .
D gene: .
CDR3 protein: CSVPPGQVNNEQFF
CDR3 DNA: TGCAGCGTCCCCCCGGGACAAGTTAACAATGAGCAGTTCTTC

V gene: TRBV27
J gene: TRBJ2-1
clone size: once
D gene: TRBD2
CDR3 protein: CASSLSAGLLLRFNEQFF
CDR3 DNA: TGTGCCAGCAGTTTATCAGCGGGACTCCTATTGCGCTTCAATGAGCAGTTCTTC

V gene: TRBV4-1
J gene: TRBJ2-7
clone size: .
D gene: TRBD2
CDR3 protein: CASSASGTSGPYEQYF
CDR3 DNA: TGCGCCAGCAGTGCCTCCGGGACTAGCGGCCCCTACGAGCAGTACTTC

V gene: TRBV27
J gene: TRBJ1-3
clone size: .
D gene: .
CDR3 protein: CASSRSPVNSGNTIYF
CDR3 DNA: TGTGCCAGCAGCCGGTCCCCCGTTAACTCTGGAAACACCATATATTTT

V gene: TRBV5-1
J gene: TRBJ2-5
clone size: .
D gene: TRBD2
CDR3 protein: CASSGFRAGDQETQYF
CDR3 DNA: TGCGCCAGCAGCGGATTTAGAGCGGGGGACCAAGAGACCCAGTACTTC

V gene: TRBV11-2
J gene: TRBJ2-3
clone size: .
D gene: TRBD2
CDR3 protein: CASSSTSGGTDTQYF
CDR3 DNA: TGTGCCAGCAGCTCGACTAGCGGAGGCACAGATACGCAGTATTTT

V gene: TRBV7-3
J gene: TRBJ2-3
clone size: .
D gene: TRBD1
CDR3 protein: CASSLGTGSTDTQYF
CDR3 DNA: TGTGCCAGCAGCTTAGGGACAGGATCCACAGATACGCAGTATTTT

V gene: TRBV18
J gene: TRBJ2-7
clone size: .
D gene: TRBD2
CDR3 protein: CASSPKLAGVDDEQYF
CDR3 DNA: TGTGCCAGCTCACCAAAACTAGCGGGGGTTGACGACGAGCAGTACTTC

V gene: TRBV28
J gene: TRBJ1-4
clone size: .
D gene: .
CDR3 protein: CASSPWSDEKLFF
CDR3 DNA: TGTGCCAGCAGCCCCTGGTCGGATGAAAAACTGTTTTTT

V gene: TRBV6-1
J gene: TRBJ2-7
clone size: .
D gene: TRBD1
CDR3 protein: CASSSGTGTYEQYF
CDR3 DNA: TGTGCCAGCAGCTCCGGGACAGGGACCTACGAGCAGTACTTC

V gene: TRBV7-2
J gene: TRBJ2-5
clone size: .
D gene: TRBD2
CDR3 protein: CASSSVTGLAGSKYF
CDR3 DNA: TGTGCCAGCAGCTCCGTCACGGGACTAGCGGGGTCAAAGTACTTC

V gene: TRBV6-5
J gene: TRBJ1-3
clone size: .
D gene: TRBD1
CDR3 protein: CASRSTGGGNTIYF
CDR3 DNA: TGTGCCAGCAGATCGACAGGGGGCGGAAACACCATATATTTT

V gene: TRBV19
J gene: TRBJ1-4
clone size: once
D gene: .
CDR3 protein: CASRDRGQPRGEKLFF
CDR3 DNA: TGTGCCAGTAGAGACCGAGGACAGCCCCGGGGAGAAAAACTGTTTTTT